What follows is one TCR beta chain and its context. What it binds is not known. This record comes from a study of CD8 T cell repertoires and HIV-1 epitope variants. Study background: Twenty-five autologous and known Gag and Nef epitope variant peptides each stimulated T cells separately. Controls included no peptide, Ebola AY9 epitope, and a CMV, EBV, flu pool. Tested: three Gag epitope families, Nef HW9 and YT9. Broader study findings: Six of nine antigen-specific clonotypes appeared cross-reactive to autologous or escape variants.

Measured with immunoSEQ multiplex PCR; TCRdb has only the in-frame clones, and not every one. The sample shows some 4,600 clones, around 63% of them seen only once. The V and J ends lost 4 bases and 1 base respectively, with 15 bases between them. The CDR3 length is 16 residues. Germline V gives CDR1 SGDLS, CDR2 YYNGEE. Sequenced input: cultured CD8+ T cells derived from PBMCs. The chain employs TRBV9 and TRBJ2-1; possibly TRBD2 for D (6 bases). The receptor comes from a male donor with HIV. The CDR3 DNA is TGTGCCAGCAGCCCCCAAACTAGCAAGTCCTACAATGAGCAGTTCTTC. Translated, it gives CASSPQTSKSYNEQFF.